This T cell receptor (beta chain) was documented in a study of blood T cell repertoires in COVID-19. Here immunoSEQ multiplex PCR was the method, and the copy in TCRdb shows in-frame clones only, minus some. The data contain 220,000 or so clones, 82% of them singletons. Germline-derived CDR1 and CDR2 are KGHSH and LQKENI. V lost 3 bases to trimming and J lost 0 bases, with 12 bases between them. The CDR3 consists of 16 residues. The chain recombines TRBV18 with TRBJ1-5; tentatively, D is TRBD1 (5 bases). The TCR comes from a woman older than 75 with COVID-19, enrolled during active disease. The sequencing sample was made of peripheral blood. The CDR3 DNA reads TGTGCCAGCTCACCCTTCGGGCAGGGTAGCAATCAGCCCCAGCATTTT. This sequence encodes CASSPFGQGSNQPQHF.